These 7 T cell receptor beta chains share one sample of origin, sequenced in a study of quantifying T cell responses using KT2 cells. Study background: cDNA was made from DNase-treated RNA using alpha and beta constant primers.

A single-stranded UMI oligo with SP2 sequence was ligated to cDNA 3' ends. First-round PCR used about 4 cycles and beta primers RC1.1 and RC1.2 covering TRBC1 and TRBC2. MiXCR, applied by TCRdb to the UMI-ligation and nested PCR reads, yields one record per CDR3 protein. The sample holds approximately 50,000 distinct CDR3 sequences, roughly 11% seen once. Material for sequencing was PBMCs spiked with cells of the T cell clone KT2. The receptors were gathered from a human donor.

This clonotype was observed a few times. The CDR3 sequence: CASSYSGTNEKLFF. The CDR3 coding sequence is TGTGCCAGCAGCTACAGTGGAACTAATGAAAAACTGTTTTTT. The rearrangement joins TRBV7-2 to TRBJ1-4, with D uncertain. Germline loops: CDR1 SGHTA, CDR2 FQGNSA. The CDR3 totals 14 residues. Trimming removed 4 bases from V and 1 base from J, with 7 bases in between.

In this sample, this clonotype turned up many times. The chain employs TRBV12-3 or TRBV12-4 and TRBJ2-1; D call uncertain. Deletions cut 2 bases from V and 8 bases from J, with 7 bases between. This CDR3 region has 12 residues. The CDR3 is CASSLQVDEQFF. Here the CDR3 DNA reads TGTGCCAGCAGTTTACAAGTGGATGAGCAGTTCTTC.

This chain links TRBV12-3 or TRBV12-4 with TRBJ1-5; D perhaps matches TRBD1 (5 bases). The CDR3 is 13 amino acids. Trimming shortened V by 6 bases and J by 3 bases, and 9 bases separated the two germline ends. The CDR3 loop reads CASRGLANQPQHF. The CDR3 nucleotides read TGTGCCAGCAGGGGACTGGCCAATCAGCCCCAGCATTTT.

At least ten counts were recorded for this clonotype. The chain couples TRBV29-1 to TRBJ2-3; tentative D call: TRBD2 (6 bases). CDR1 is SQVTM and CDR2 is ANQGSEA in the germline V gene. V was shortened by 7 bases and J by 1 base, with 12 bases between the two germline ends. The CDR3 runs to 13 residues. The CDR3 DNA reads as TGCAGCGGGCGGGATTCTGGCACAGATACGCAGTATTTT. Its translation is CSGRDSGTDTQYF.

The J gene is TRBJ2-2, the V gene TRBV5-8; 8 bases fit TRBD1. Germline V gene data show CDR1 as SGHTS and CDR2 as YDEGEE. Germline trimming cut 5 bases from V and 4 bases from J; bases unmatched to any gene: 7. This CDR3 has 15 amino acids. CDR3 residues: CASRRQGTSTGELFF. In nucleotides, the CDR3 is TGTGCCAGCAGGCGACAGGGGACGAGCACCGGGGAGCTGTTTTTT.

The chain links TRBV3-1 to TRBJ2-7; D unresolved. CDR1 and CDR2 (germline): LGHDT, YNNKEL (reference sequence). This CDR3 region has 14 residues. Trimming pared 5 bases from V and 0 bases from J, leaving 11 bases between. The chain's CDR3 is CASSNTAASYEQYF. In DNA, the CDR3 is TGTGCCAGCAGCAATACCGCCGCCTCCTACGAGCAGTACTTC.

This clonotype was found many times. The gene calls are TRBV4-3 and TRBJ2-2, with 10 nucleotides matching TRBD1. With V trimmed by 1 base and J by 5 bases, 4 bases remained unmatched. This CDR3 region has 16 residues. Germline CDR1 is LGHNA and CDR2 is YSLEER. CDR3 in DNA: TGCGCCAGCAGCCAAGGGACAGGGGGTGGAACCGGGGAGCTGTTTTTT. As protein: CASSQGTGGGTGELFF.